This T cell receptor (beta chain) was observed in a study of T cells after yellow fever vaccination. Across the whole study: When fractions had low cell numbers, they were prepared with SMART-Seq v4 Ultra Low Input.

Study-wide points: Within FACS-sorted repertoires, abundant clonotypes contaminating from the bulk population could be present.

5'RACE template switching added a universal primer site and UMIs to TCR cDNA. One entry per CDR3 protein, called by TCRdb with MiXCR from the 5' RACE reads. Among 300,000 to 350,000 distinct CDR3 sequences, over 8.5% were seen once, and the ten largest hold approximately 3.3%. The table lists this clonotype with a few counts. Its antigen is as yet unknown. CDR3 length: 14 amino acids. Per the germline V gene, CDR1 is MNHNS and CDR2 is SASEGT. V lost 7 bases to trimming and J lost 8 bases; unmatched junction nucleotides: 9. The sequence derives from a young man who received the YFV17D yellow fever vaccine. The input for sequencing was CD4+ T cells sorted from PBMCs, taken 45 days after the yellow fever booster vaccination. This chain links TRBV6-1 with TRBJ1-4; 8 bases align to TRBD1. Here the CDR3 DNA reads TGTGCCAGCAACTCAGGGGGCCCTCAGGAAAAACTGTTTTTT. As protein: CASNSGGPQEKLFF.